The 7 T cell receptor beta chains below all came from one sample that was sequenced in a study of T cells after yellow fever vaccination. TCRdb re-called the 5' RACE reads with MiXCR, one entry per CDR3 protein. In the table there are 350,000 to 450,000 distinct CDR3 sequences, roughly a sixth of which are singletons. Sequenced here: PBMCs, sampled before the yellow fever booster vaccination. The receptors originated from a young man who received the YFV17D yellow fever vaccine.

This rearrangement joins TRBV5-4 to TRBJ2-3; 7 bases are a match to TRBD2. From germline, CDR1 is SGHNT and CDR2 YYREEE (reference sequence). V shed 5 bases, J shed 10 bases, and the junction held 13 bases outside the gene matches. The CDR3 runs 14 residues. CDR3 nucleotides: TGTGCCAGCAGTTTACCGGGACTATCGGGGGCGCAGTATTTT. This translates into CASSLPGLSGAQYF.

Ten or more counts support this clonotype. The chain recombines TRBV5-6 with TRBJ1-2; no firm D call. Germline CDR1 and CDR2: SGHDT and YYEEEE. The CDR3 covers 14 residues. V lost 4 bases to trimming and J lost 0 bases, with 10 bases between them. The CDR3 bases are TGTGCCAGCAGCCCTATGCAGTCTAACTATGGCTACACCTTC. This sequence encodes CASSPMQSNYGYTF.

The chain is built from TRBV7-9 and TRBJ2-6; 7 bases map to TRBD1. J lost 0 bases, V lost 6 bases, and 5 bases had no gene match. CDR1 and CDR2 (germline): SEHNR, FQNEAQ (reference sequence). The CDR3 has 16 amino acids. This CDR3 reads CASSPPGGSGANVLTF. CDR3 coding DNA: TGTGCCAGCAGTCCTCCAGGGGGCTCTGGGGCCAACGTCCTGACTTTC.

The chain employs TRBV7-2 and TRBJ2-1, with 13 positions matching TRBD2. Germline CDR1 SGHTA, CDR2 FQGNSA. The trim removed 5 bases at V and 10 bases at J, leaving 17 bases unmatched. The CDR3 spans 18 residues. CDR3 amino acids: CASSLRTSGGPRAREQFF. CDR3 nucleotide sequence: TGTGCCAGCAGCCTCAGGACTAGCGGGGGTCCCCGGGCCCGGGAGCAGTTCTTC.

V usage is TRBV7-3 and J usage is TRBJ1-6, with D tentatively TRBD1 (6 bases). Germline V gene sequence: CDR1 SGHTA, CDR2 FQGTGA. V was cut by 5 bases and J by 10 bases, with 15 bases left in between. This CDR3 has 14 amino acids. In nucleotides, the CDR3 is TGTGCCAGCAGCCTAGGACAGTATACATCACCCCTCCACTTT. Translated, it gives CASSLGQYTSPLHF.

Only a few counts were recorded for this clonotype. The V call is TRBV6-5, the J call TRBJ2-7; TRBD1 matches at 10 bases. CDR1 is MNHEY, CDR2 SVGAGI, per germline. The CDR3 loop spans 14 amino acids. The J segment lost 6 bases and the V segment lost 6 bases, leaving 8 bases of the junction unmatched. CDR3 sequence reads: CASRARDRGGEQYV. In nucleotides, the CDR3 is TGTGCCAGCAGAGCTCGGGACAGGGGAGGCGAGCAGTACGTC.

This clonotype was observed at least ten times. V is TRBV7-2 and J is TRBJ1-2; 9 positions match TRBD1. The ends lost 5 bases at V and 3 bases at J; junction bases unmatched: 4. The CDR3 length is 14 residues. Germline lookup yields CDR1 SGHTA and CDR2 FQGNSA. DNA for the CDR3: TGTGCCAGCAGCCTGGGGACAGGGTACTATGGCTACACCTTC. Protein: CASSLGTGYYGYTF.